The T cell receptor (beta chain) described here comes from a study of blood T cell repertoires in COVID-19. Study overall: Some COVID-19 samples were acute and others convalescent; all came from the United States, Italy and Spain. PBMCs, B-cell-depleted T cells, or T cells were the source of the cDNA or gDNA that made up the material.

Profiling relied on immunoSEQ multiplex PCR, and the TCRdb table lists in-frame clones only, not all of them. Found here are approximately 210,000 clones, about 90% of them singletons; the top ten hold 1.5%. V trimming: 7 bases; J trimming: 4 bases; junction bases outside the gene matches: 15. CDR3 length equals 17 residues. Germline lookup yields CDR1 SGHTA and CDR2 FQGTGA. Input material: peripheral blood. The V call is TRBV7-3, the J call TRBJ2-3; 9 bases fit TRBD2. The source is a young man with active or convalescent COVID-19. CDR3 loop: CASTPNWAGGPADTQYF. The DNA of the CDR3 is TGTGCCAGCACACCCAATTGGGCGGGAGGGCCTGCAGATACGCAGTATTTT.